This T cell receptor (beta chain) was identified in a study of blood T cell repertoires in COVID-19. In the study overall: Acute and convalescent COVID-19 samples came from the United States, Italy and Spain. From T cells, B-cell-depleted T cells, or PBMCs came the material, which was cDNA or gDNA.

In germline, CDR1 is SGHVS, CDR2 FQNEAQ. V was pared by 1 base and J by 4 bases, with 2 bases of the junction left unmatched. The CDR3 sequence is 15 residues long. In the original workflow: From reference gene primer amplification, estimates of nucleated cell counts were derived. Using immunoSEQ multiplex PCR, the repertoire was profiled, and TCRdb retains in-frame clones only, with some absent. The V and J calls and clone size are taken from that table; D and trimming were inferred from the DNA. Found here are roughly 330,000 clones, more than 75% of them singletons; the top ten hold about 3.9%. The clonotype originates from a woman in her 50s with active or convalescent COVID-19. Sequencing was done on a sample of peripheral blood. The chain uses TRBV7-8 and TRBJ2-7; 12 bases are a match to TRBD2. The CDR3 loop reads CASSLGGLAGYEQYF. In nucleotides, the CDR3 is TGTGCCAGCAGCTTAGGAGGACTAGCGGGGTACGAGCAGTACTTC.